The 30 T cell receptor beta chains reported below all come from one sample, sequenced in a study of type 1 and type 2 diabetes patients listed by TCRdb under 2016. The run used an Illumina MiSeq. Genomic DNA from sorted T cell subsets was used as template for TCRbeta CDR3 amplification. The TCRbeta CDR3 region was amplified by multiplex PCR with 30 forward and 13 reverse primers. TCRdb handled the public reads itself, with Q25 trimming in fastp and clone calling in MiXCR, and kept productive beta chains. Rows are combined by CDR3 protein, so each entry shows the most common genes and DNA. The sample includes about 250,000 distinct CDR3 sequences, with roughly 44% observed a single time. Clones ranked in the top ten supply about an eighth of the sample. Material: peripheral blood mononuclear cells (PBMCs). The source of these receptors is a man aged 18 to 30 with type 2 diabetes.

V gene TRBV19 combines with J gene TRBJ1-5; D is uncertain. Germline loops: CDR1 LNHDA, CDR2 SQIVND (reference sequence). Between the trimmed V and J ends, which lost 5 bases and 3 bases, there was a span of 11 bases. This CDR3 region has 14 residues. The DNA of the CDR3 is TGTGCCAGTAGTCGTCCAGGATACAATCAGCCCCAGCATTTT. This translates into CASSRPGYNQPQHF.

The CDR3 loop is CASSLMGHDSPLHF. DNA for the CDR3: TGTGCCAGCAGTTTAATGGGTCATGATTCACCCCTCCACTTT. The V gene is TRBV27, the J gene TRBJ1-6, with unresolved D. The CDR3 has 14 residues. V shed 2 bases and J shed 8 bases, with 10 bases lying between them. Looked up from germline, CDR1 is MNHEY and CDR2 is SMNVEV (reference sequence).

The CDR3 DNA follows: TGTGCCAGCAGCTTAGACGGGAACACCGGGGAGCTGTTTTTT. It is translated as CASSLDGNTGELFF. The rearrangement links TRBV7-3 to TRBJ2-2; D is unclear. This CDR3 contains 14 residues. V lost 2 bases, J lost 1 base, and 5 bases lay in between. Germline V lookup: CDR1 SGHTA, CDR2 FQGTGA.

This sequence joins TRBV7-6 and TRBJ2-7; the D gene could be TRBD1 or TRBD2 (5 bases each). The V end was cut by 0 bases, the J end by 6 bases, with 12 bases between. Germline lookup yields CDR1 SGHVS and CDR2 FNYEAQ. CDR3 length: 14 amino acids. The chain's CDR3 is CASSLAPRAGEQYF. In DNA, the CDR3 is TGTGCCAGCAGCTTAGCGCCCAGGGCGGGCGAGCAGTACTTC.

This chain joins TRBV19 and TRBJ1-2, with 9 bases lining up with TRBD1. This CDR3 is built from 14 residues. Per germline, CDR1 LNHDA and CDR2 SQIVND (reference sequence). The trim removed 6 bases at V and 4 bases at J, leaving 6 bases unmatched. Here the CDR3 DNA reads TGTGCCAGTAGACAGGGGGCGCTGGGCTATGGCTACACCTTC. Protein product: CASRQGALGYGYTF.

This clonotype has ten or more counts. The rearrangement uses TRBV15 and TRBJ2-7; no clear D. Germline-derived CDR1 and CDR2 are LNHNV and YYDKDF (reference sequence). The CDR3 consists of 11 residues. Trimming cost V 6 bases and J 6 bases, with 9 bases left between them. The CDR3 reads CATSPGLEQYF. CDR3 sequence (DNA): TGTGCCACCAGTCCCGGGCTCGAGCAGTACTTC. The whole variable domain, filled in from reference TRBV15 and TRBJ2-7, reads DAMVIQNPRYQVTQFGKPVTLSCSQTLNHNVMYWYQQKSSQAPKLLFHYYDKDFNNEADTPDNFQSRRPNTSFCFLDIRSPGLGDTAMYLCATSPGLEQYFGPGTRLTVT.

At least ten counts were recorded for this clonotype. V is TRBV20-1 and J is TRBJ2-7; TRBD1 is a possible D gene (6 bases). The germline CDR1 and CDR2 sequences are DFQATT and SNEGSKA (reference sequence). V lost 0 bases and J lost 4, with 7 bases in between. This CDR3 is built from 12 residues. CDR3 sequence (DNA): TGCAGTGCTAGAGATCAGGGGTACGAGCAGTACTTC. It translates to CSARDQGYEQYF.

The rearrangement links TRBV30 to TRBJ2-7; 11 nucleotides line up with TRBD1. The CDR3 length is 13 residues. Germline V CDR1 and CDR2: GTSNPN, SVGIG (reference sequence). J lost 5 bases, V lost 3 bases, and 3 bases had no gene match. CDR3 sequence (DNA): TGTGCCTGGAGCGGACAGGGGGCCGACGAGCAGTACTTC. This encodes CAWSGQGADEQYF. Full variable domain (rest looked up from reference TRBV30 and TRBJ2-7): SQTIHQWPATLVQPVGSPLSLECTVEGTSNPNLYWYRQAAGRGLQLLFYSVGIGQISSEVPQNLSASRPQDRQFILSSKKLLLSDSGFYLCAWSGQGADEQYFGPGTRLTVT.

The rearrangement joins TRBV2 to TRBJ2-1; D possibly corresponds to TRBD2 (7 bases). The CDR3 totals 15 residues. From germline, CDR1 is SNHLY and CDR2 FYNNEI. V shed 4 bases and J shed 3 bases, with 13 bases lying between them. The CDR3 region is CASSVEGGNYNEQFF. CDR3 bases: TGTGCCAGCAGTGTCGAGGGGGGGAACTACAATGAGCAGTTCTTC.

The chain links TRBV2 to TRBJ2-7, with 8 bases that match TRBD2. Germline trimming cut 3 bases from V and 7 bases from J; bases unmatched to any gene: 14. Germline assignment: CDR1 SNHLY and CDR2 FYNNEI. CDR3 length equals 16 residues. The CDR3 spells CASSDLGTSVVNEQYF. The CDR3 DNA is TGTGCCAGCAGTGACCTCGGGACTAGTGTGGTTAATGAGCAGTACTTC.

This chain links TRBV5-1 with TRBJ2-1; 9 positions agree with TRBD2. This CDR3 comprises 15 residues. CDR1 is SGHRS and CDR2 is YFSETQ in the germline V gene. V shed 1 base and J 5 bases; nucleotides not matched to a gene: 4. The CDR3 here is CASSLLAGVNNEQFF. As DNA, the CDR3 is TGCGCCAGCAGCTTGTTAGCGGGAGTCAACAATGAGCAGTTCTTC.

This clonotype was picked up many times. The rearrangement uses TRBV27 and TRBJ2-5; tentatively, D is TRBD1 or TRBD2 (5 bases each). There are 16 residues in the CDR3. In germline, CDR1 is MNHEY, CDR2 SMNVEV (reference sequence). V lost 6 bases to trimming and J lost 7 bases, with 24 bases between them. CDR3 loop: CASSPVRFKERGTQYF. The CDR3 DNA sequence: TGTGCCAGCAGCCCGGTTCGTTTTAAGGAGAGGGGGACCCAGTACTTC.

The J gene is TRBJ2-7, the V gene TRBV5-1; D possibly uses TRBD1 or TRBD2 (5 bases each). Germline CDR1 SGHRS, CDR2 YFSETQ. Trimming shortened V by 0 bases and J by 3 bases, and 7 bases separated the two germline ends. This CDR3 is built from 13 residues. The CDR3 here is CASSLGDDYEQYF. CDR3 nucleotides: TGCGCCAGCAGCTTGGGGGACGACTACGAGCAGTACTTC.

The chain combines TRBV6-5 with TRBJ1-4; D call uncertain. Germline lookup yields CDR1 MNHEY and CDR2 SVGAGI. V was clipped by 0 bases and J by 7 bases, with 15 bases between them. The CDR3 totals 16 residues. The CDR3 region has the DNA TGTGCCAGCAGTTACTCGACGAGCCTCGGGGTTGAAAAACTGTTTTTT. It translates to CASSYSTSLGVEKLFF.

This chain uses TRBV13 with TRBJ1-2, with D tentatively TRBD1 (6 bases). The CDR3 has 15 amino acids. Looked up from germline, CDR1 is PRHDT and CDR2 is FYEKMQ (reference sequence). Trimming left V 4 bases short and J 4 bases short, with 16 bases between. CDR3 nucleotide sequence: TGTGCCAGCAGCTCAGACAGGCGTACTAGCTATGGCTACACCTTC. Translated, it gives CASSSDRRTSYGYTF.

This chain links TRBV19 with TRBJ2-1; TRBD2 aligns across 11 bases. With 5 bases clipped from V and 3 bases from J, the junction kept 6 bases outside the gene matches. CDR1 is LNHDA, CDR2 SQIVND, per germline (reference sequence). The CDR3 spans 16 residues. The CDR3 spells CASSPIAGGFYNEQFF. The CDR3 DNA reads TGTGCCAGTAGTCCTATAGCGGGAGGGTTCTACAATGAGCAGTTCTTC.

The rearrangement uses TRBV4-1 and TRBJ2-5, with 9 bases fitting TRBD1. This CDR3 spans 16 amino acids. The trim removed 1 base at V and 6 bases at J, leaving 9 bases unmatched. In germline, CDR1 is MGHRA, CDR2 YSYEKL. CDR3 amino acids: CASSQAYTGGGKTQYF. The CDR3, as DNA: TGCGCCAGCAGCCAAGCGTATACAGGGGGCGGAAAGACCCAGTACTTC.

This clonotype was found many times. J is TRBJ2-1 and V is TRBV2, with 14 nucleotides matching TRBD2. Germline V gene sequence: CDR1 SNHLY, CDR2 FYNNEI. Trimming cost V 9 bases and J 8 bases; bases outside gene matches: 9. This CDR3 is 15 amino acids long. This chain's CDR3 is CARRGTSGSTYEQFF. CDR3 DNA: TGTGCCAGGAGAGGGACTAGCGGGAGTACCTATGAGCAGTTCTTC.

The V gene is TRBV5-1, the J gene TRBJ1-1; D is unresolved. The CDR3 runs to 16 residues. V was shortened by 0 bases and J by 3 bases, with 15 bases between the two germline ends. CDR1 is SGHRS, CDR2 YFSETQ, per germline. The CDR3 nucleotides read TGCGCCAGCAGCTTGGTACTAGGGCCTTTAGACACTGAAGCTTTCTTT. Translation: CASSLVLGPLDTEAFF.

J is TRBJ1-1 and V is TRBV6-6; D call uncertain. CDR3 size: 13 residues. Germline values: CDR1 MNHNY, CDR2 SVGAGI (reference sequence). The V and J ends lost 8 bases and 1 base respectively, with 11 bases between them. The CDR3 here is CASGAIGNTEAFF. CDR3 in DNA: TGTGCCAGCGGCGCGATTGGGAACACTGAAGCTTTCTTT.

The rearrangement links TRBV20-1 to TRBJ2-6, with D perhaps matching TRBD1 (6 bases). The CDR3 spans 13 residues. Trimming cost V 6 bases and J 2 bases, with 8 bases left between them. The germline V gene encodes CDR1 DFQATT and CDR2 SNEGSKA (reference sequence). The CDR3 DNA sequence: TGCAGTGCCCCAGGGGCTGGGGCCAACGTCCTGACTTTC. It translates to CSAPGAGANVLTF.

This sequence joins TRBV27 and TRBJ2-4; TRBD1 agrees at 10 bases. This CDR3 contains 14 residues. The V segment lost 5 bases and the J segment 6 bases; nucleotides outside the gene matches: 4. Per the germline V gene, CDR1 is MNHEY and CDR2 is SMNVEV (reference sequence). The CDR3 is CASSPGQGVNIQYF. Written as DNA, the CDR3 is TGTGCCAGCAGTCCCGGACAGGGGGTAAACATTCAGTACTTC.

Remarks on this clonotype: Mismatch with germline at one junction end may stem from a read error. The V and J genes are TRBV7-8 and TRBJ1-1, with TRBD1 identical over 7 bases. The CDR3 is 14 amino acids. The V gene's germline CDR1 is SGHVS and CDR2 FQNEAQ. In DNA, the CDR3 is TGTGCCACCAGCAGGATGACAGGGTCCACTGAAGCTTTCTTT. Its translation: CATSRMTGSTEAFF.

The chain uses TRBV7-2 and TRBJ2-1; D gene ambiguous. Per the germline V gene, CDR1 is SGHTA and CDR2 is FQGNSA. Between the trimmed V and J ends, which lost 8 bases and 0 bases, there was a span of 11 bases. The CDR3 totals 14 residues. The CDR3 nucleotides are TGTGCCAGCGGCCCACCAAACTCCTACAATGAGCAGTTCTTC. Amino acids: CASGPPNSYNEQFF.

This clonotype has just a few counts. The V call is TRBV10-3, the J call TRBJ1-5; D unresolved. Germline CDR1 is ENHRY and CDR2 is SYGVKD. V was cut by 2 bases and J by 2 bases, with 10 bases left in between. The CDR3 runs to 15 residues. The CDR3 sequence: CAISEVRAGNQPQHF. The CDR3 DNA reads TGTGCCATCAGTGAGGTCCGGGCCGGCAATCAGCCCCAGCATTTT.

This clonotype was counted only a few times. The CDR3 loop reads CASSLVRVGGYTF. DNA for the CDR3: TGTGCCAGCAGCTTAGTTCGGGTCGGTGGCTACACCTTC. The chain links TRBV7-2 to TRBJ1-2; D call uncertain. This CDR3 spans 13 amino acids. The V end lost 1 base, the J end lost 7 bases, and 10 bases lay between the germline ends. The germline gives CDR1 SGHTA, CDR2 FQGNSA.

This clonotype was counted ten times or more. The CDR3 sequence is CASSRRSGANVLTF. CDR3 sequence (DNA): TGTGCCAGTAGCCGCCGCTCTGGGGCCAACGTCCTGACTTTC. The genes are TRBV19 and TRBJ2-6; no definite D call. V lost 6 bases and J lost 0, with 6 bases in between. The CDR3 totals 14 residues. Germline V lookup: CDR1 LNHDA, CDR2 SQIVND (reference sequence).

In its sample, this clonotype was seen a few times. J is TRBJ1-2 and V is TRBV7-8; TRBD1 matches 7 bases. Unmatched junction bases numbered 8, after V lost 3 bases and J lost 4 bases. This CDR3 is built from 15 residues. Germline V CDR1 and CDR2: SGHVS, FQNEAQ. The CDR3: CASSFSQGPSYGYTF. The CDR3 DNA reads as TGTGCCAGCAGCTTTTCACAGGGGCCCTCCTATGGCTACACCTTC.

The chain has TRBV24-1 and TRBJ2-1; 12 bases line up with TRBD2. Losses at the gene ends were 2 bases for V and 0 bases for J; bases not matched to a gene: 1. Germline assignment: CDR1 KGHDR and CDR2 SFDVKD. CDR3 length equals 17 residues. In nucleotides, the CDR3 is TGTGCCACCAGTGATTGGACTAGCGGGGACTCCTACAATGAGCAGTTCTTC. This translates into CATSDWTSGDSYNEQFF.

The rearrangement uses TRBV18 and TRBJ2-1; tentative D call: TRBD1 (6 bases). V was shortened by 3 bases and J by 4 bases, with 13 bases between the two germline ends. The CDR3 length is 15 residues. Per the germline V gene, CDR1 is KGHSH and CDR2 is LQKENI. CDR3 loop: CASSPRRDTYNEQFF. The CDR3 DNA is TGTGCCAGCTCACCCCGTCGGGACACTTACAATGAGCAGTTCTTC.